This T cell receptor (beta chain) was observed in a study of blood T cell repertoires in COVID-19. CDR1 is SGDLS, CDR2 YYNGEE, per germline. This CDR3 has 14 residues. Between the trimmed V and J ends, which lost 0 bases and 1 base, there was a span of 7 bases. Some clones are missing from TCRdb's copy, which holds only in-frame ones; the method was immunoSEQ multiplex PCR. This table holds about 280,000 clones, 88% found once. The receptor was isolated from a woman between 55 and 75 years old in a cohort exposed to, infected with or recovered from COVID-19 (not recorded which). The rearrangement joins TRBV9 to TRBJ1-2, with unresolved D. Source material: PBMCs or T cells enriched from blood (not recorded which). CDR3 nucleotides: TGTGCCAGCAGCGTAGGAAGAGGTAACTATGGCTACACCTTC. Translation gives CASSVGRGNYGYTF. Combining the CDR3 with reference TRBV9 and TRBJ1-2 gives the whole variable domain DSGVTQTPKHLITATGQRVTLRCSPRSGDLSVYWYQQSLDQGLQFLIQYYNGEERAKGNILERFSAQQFPDLHSELNLSSLELGDSALYFCASSVGRGNYGYTFGSGTRLTVV.